This T cell receptor beta chain came from a study of T cell responses to AZD1222 COVID-19 vaccine (dated by TCRdb to the early 2020s). At the level of the whole study: A total of 230 to 250 trial participants underwent TCR sequencing, of whom around 200 received two doses of AZD1222 and some 25 received two doses of the MenACWY control vaccine. Trial participants were enrolled by age into 18-55, 56-69 and 70-plus year subgroups, with roughly 160, 29 and 62 TCR-sequenced participants respectively.

Study-wide conclusions, independent of this receptor: The 56-69-year group was small, and its depth increase did not reach significance, likely because of low power. Because no day 14 peak-response samples were available, repertoires were characterized only after the peak T cell response. Reportedly, almost half of the unique spike-specific TCRs recognized epitopes lying outside the regions that are mutated in the B.1.351 and B.1.1.7 variants. A significant rise in spike-specific TCR breadth and depth was observed after two AZD1222 doses relative to day 0 and relative to MenACWY recipients. Vaccine-associated CD4 TCRs spanned the whole spike protein, with dominant responses in regions 160-218 and 743-854. Participants were mostly white British and included more females than males, and it was suggested by the authors that clonal diversity may have been underestimated. Conclusions about previously exposed vaccinees are limited, since just a handful of AZD1222 recipients were seropositive for SARS-CoV-2 at baseline.

The CDR3 regions of human TCRbeta chains were subjected to immunosequencing. The study's processing was this. Repertoire TCRs were matched against a reference library of SARS-CoV-2-specific TCRs generated with the MIRA antigen-specificity platform. Breadth was defined as the fraction of unique TCRs that were SARS-CoV-2-associated. Depth was defined as the fraction of total T cells that were SARS-CoV-2-associated. Using the MIRA data, each spike-specific TCR was mapped to the spike region that the TCR reacts to and placed in a CD4 or CD8 class. Log10-transformed breadth and depth values were compared by one-way ANOVA with Sidak's multiple comparisons tests. Sourced from immuneACCESS, this table was stored by TCRdb with only in-frame sequences that have V and J called. A share of the clones is absent; for the studies checked, an unresolved V gene accounts for under half, and the remainder has no known explanation. The V and J calls and clone size come from that table; D and trimming were worked out from the DNA. This sample is represented by 90,000 to 130,000 clones; around 90% of them were singletons. The ten largest make up approximately 3% of the sample.

With respect to this clone: Its recognized antigen is unknown. No much larger clonotype is one base removed from it; base qualities were not supplied.

Including cysteine and phenylalanine, the CDR3 has 14 amino acids. Only the CDR3 DNA is retained, 42 bases long and in frame from the first base. The junction shows trimming of 7 bases on V and 2 bases on J, and the gene matches do not reach 7 bases of it. CDR1 and CDR2, looked up from the germline V gene, are SNHLY and FYNNEI. Interpreted using the paper, the time point label stands for: baseline before first vaccination. The sample's treatment or condition, from its label and the paper: meningococcal conjugate vaccine given as trial control. Vaccinee samples were obtained from the UK trials COV001 and COV002, which included a single-blind randomized controlled phase 2/3 trial of AZD1222 (ChAdOx1 nCoV-19) in healthy adults. For TCRbeta chain sequencing, PBMC samples were collected from trial participants at day 0 and at day 28 after the second dose.

Sequences were derived from peripheral blood, sampled on day 0 of MenACWY control vaccination. The source is an adult in good health. The sequence joins TRBV2 to TRBJ1-1; TRBD1 lines up with 7 middle nucleotides. At the DNA level, the sequence is TGTGCCAGCAACCCCGGGACAGCAAACACTGAAGCTTTCTTT. Its coded protein is CASNPGTANTEAFF.